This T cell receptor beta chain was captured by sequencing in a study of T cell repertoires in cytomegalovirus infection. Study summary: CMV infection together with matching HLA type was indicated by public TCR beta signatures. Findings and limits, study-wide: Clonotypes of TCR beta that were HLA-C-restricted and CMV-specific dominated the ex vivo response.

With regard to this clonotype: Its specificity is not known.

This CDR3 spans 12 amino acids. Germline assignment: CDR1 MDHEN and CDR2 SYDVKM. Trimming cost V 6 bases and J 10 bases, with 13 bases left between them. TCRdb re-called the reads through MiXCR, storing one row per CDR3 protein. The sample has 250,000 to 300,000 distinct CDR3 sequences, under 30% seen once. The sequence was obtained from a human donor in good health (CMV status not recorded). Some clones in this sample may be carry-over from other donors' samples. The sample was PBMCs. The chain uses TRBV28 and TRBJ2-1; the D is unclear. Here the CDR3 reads CASSPLLYEQFF. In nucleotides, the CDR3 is TGTGCCAGCAGCCCACTGTTATACGAGCAGTTCTTC. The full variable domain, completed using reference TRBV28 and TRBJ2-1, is DVKVTQSSRYLVKRTGEKVFLECVQDMDHENMFWYRQDPGLGLRLIYFSYDVKMKEKGDIPEGYSVSREKKERFSLILESASTNQTSMYLCASSPLLYEQFFGPGTRLTVL.